These 11 T cell receptor beta chains came from one sample sequenced in a study of radiation and T cells in renal cell carcinoma. Method: immunoSEQ multiplex PCR; TCRdb's copy keeps in-frame clones and lacks some. Here the sample spans roughly 78,000 clones, 82% being singletons. Time point noted: blood 2 weeks post-SBRT. Treatment noted: 15 Gy SBRT to primary tumor, nephrectomy 4 weeks later. The source material was blood, sampled from a patient whose treatment included radiotherapy and nephrectomy. The source of these receptors is a man in his fifties or sixties with renal cell carcinoma.

The J gene is TRBJ1-5, the V gene TRBV7-6; D not resolved. The V and J ends lost 1 base and 11 bases respectively, with 12 bases between them. The germline CDR1 and CDR2 sequences are SGHVS and FNYEAQ. The CDR3 runs to 13 residues. The CDR3 region has the DNA TGTGCCAGCAGCTTAGAGTGGGGTAGGACCCAGCATTTT. Residues: CASSLEWGRTQHF.

V is TRBV4-1 and J is TRBJ2-3; 9 nucleotides agree with TRBD2. CDR3 length equals 16 residues. V lost 3 bases and J lost 6; bases outside the gene matches: 10. Per germline, CDR1 MGHRA and CDR2 YSYEKL. The CDR3 protein is CASSHSSGTYRDTQYF. The CDR3 DNA reads TGCGCCAGCAGCCATTCTAGCGGGACCTATAGGGATACGCAGTATTTT.

This clone was observed a few times. The chain carries TRBV4-1 and TRBJ2-3; D gene uncertain. Per germline, CDR1 MGHRA and CDR2 YSYEKL. CDR3 length equals 16 residues. V was pared by 4 bases and J by 1 base, with 15 bases between. The CDR3 spells CASSRRIQTGTDTQYF. CDR3 coding DNA: TGCGCCAGCAGCCGTAGAATTCAGACGGGCACAGATACGCAGTATTTT.

V gene TRBV10-2 combines with J gene TRBJ1-4; the D is unclear. Looked up from germline, CDR1 is WSHSY and CDR2 is SAAADI. The V and J ends lost 2 bases and 7 bases respectively, with 5 bases between them. CDR3 length: 12 amino acids. This chain's CDR3 is CASSEGREKLFF. The CDR3 nucleotides read TGCGCCAGCAGTGAGGGGCGTGAAAAACTGTTTTTT.

The gene calls are TRBV11-2 and TRBJ1-4; maybe TRBD1 (5 bases). V gave up 1 base and J gave up 8 bases, with 14 bases separating them. The CDR3 runs to 15 residues. CDR1 SGHAT and CDR2 FQNNGV come from the germline V gene. The CDR3 region is CASSLARGWDEKLFF. Written as DNA, the CDR3 is TGTGCCAGCAGCTTAGCTCGGGGTTGGGACGAAAAACTGTTTTTT.

This clone was recorded only once. The chain combines TRBV5-1 with TRBJ1-2; D is possibly TRBD1 (6 bases). Trimming removed 4 bases at V and 3 bases at J, with 13 bases between. CDR1 is SGHRS, CDR2 YFSETQ, per germline. The CDR3 contains 14 residues. The CDR3 DNA is TGCGCCAGCAGCACCAGGGGAATCGACTATGGCTACACCTTC. This sequence encodes CASSTRGIDYGYTF.

This clone was detected only once. This rearrangement joins TRBV28 to TRBJ2-1, with 10 bases lining up with TRBD2. J gave up 4 bases and V 3 bases, and 3 bases lay outside the gene matches. The CDR3 is made up of 15 amino acids. Looked up from germline, CDR1 is MDHEN and CDR2 is SYDVKM. This CDR3 reads CASSLQTSGYNEQFF. The CDR3 nucleotides are TGTGCCAGCAGTTTGCAGACTAGCGGGTACAATGAGCAGTTCTTC.

The V and J genes are TRBV7-9 and TRBJ2-1; 8 bases fit TRBD1. The CDR3 contains 15 residues. J was trimmed by 3 bases and V by 4 bases; bases with no gene match: 5. Germline CDR1 is SEHNR and CDR2 is FQNEAQ (reference sequence). Written as DNA, the CDR3 is TGTGCCAGCAGCTCGCTCGGACAGGGCTACAATGAGCAGTTCTTC. It codes for CASSSLGQGYNEQFF.

This CDR3 reads CASRPLGGLNTEAFF. The CDR3 nucleotides read TGTGCCAGCAGGCCCTTGGGCGGTCTGAACACTGAAGCTTTCTTT. This rearrangement joins TRBV2 to TRBJ1-1; the D is unclear. The CDR3 has 15 amino acids. V gave up 6 bases and J gave up 0 bases, with 14 bases separating them. Germline V gene sequence: CDR1 SNHLY, CDR2 FYNNEI.

The chain combines TRBV27 with TRBJ2-1, with 7 nucleotides matching TRBD1. Germline CDR1 is MNHEY and CDR2 is SMNVEV (reference sequence). The CDR3 is 14 amino acids. Trimming took 2 bases from V and 8 from J; bases not matched to a gene: 6. In DNA, the CDR3 is TGTGCCAGCAGTTTAACCAACAGGGGAGATGAGCAGTTCTTC. Translating gives CASSLTNRGDEQFF.

The rearrangement uses TRBV7-6 and TRBJ1-1, with a weak D call TRBD1 (5 bases). CDR1 is SGHVS and CDR2 is FNYEAQ in the germline V gene. This CDR3 is 16 amino acids long. V lost 5 bases, J lost 4 bases, and 20 bases lay in between. Here the CDR3 reads CASSPRTAGLGTEAFF. The CDR3 DNA follows: TGTGCCAGCAGCCCGCGGACCGCGGGACTTGGCACTGAAGCTTTCTTT.